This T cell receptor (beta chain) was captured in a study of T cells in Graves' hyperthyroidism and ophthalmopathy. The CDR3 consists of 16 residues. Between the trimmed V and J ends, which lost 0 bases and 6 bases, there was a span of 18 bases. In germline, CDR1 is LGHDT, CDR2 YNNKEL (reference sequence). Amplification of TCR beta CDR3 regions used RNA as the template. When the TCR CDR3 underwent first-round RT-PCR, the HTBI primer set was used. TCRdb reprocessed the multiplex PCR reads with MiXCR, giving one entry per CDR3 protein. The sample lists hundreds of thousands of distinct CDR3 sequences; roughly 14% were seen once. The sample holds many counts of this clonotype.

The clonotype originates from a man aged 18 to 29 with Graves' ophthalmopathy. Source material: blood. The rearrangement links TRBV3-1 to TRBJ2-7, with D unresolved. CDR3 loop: CASSQDFEDPTSEQYF. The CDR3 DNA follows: TGTGCCAGCAGCCAAGATTTTGAGGACCCTACCTCCGAGCAGTACTTC.